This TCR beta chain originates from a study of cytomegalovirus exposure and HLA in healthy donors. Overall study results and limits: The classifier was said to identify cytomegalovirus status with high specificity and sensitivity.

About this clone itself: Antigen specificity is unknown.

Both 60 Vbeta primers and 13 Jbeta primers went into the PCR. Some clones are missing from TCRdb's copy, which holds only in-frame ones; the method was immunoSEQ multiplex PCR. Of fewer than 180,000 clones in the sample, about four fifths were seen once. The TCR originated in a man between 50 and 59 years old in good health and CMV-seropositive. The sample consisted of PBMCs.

The CDR3 here is CASSDGRWGNQPQHF. CDR3 coding DNA: TGTGCCAGCAGTGATGGGCGATGGGGCAATCAGCCCCAGCATTTT. The chain recombines TRBV6-1 with TRBJ1-5; D gene ambiguous. Germline V gene data show CDR1 as MNHNS and CDR2 as SASEGT. Trimming shortened V by 3 bases and J by 2 bases, and 11 bases separated the two germline ends. CDR3 length: 15 amino acids.